This T cell receptor (beta chain) was identified in a study of regulatory T cells in long-lasting Graves disease. As for the study in general: With positive TSH receptor antibodies and over 5 years of antithyroid drugs, Graves' disease was considered persistent.

As regards this clonotype: Antigen unknown.

Regarding the study as a whole: Between persistent patients, 2,500 to 3,500 public clonotypes were shared, exceeding the 966 shared between new patients. Sampling was limited to peripheral blood rather than thyroid tissue.

The TCR beta library used iRepertoire HTBI primers with Arm-PCR amplification of CDR3. Each CDR3 protein is one row after TCRdb ran MiXCR on the multiplex PCR reads. Of 500,000 to 800,000 distinct CDR3 sequences listed, 30% are singletons. CDR1 and CDR2 (germline): LNHDA, SQIVND (reference sequence). The CDR3 is 15 amino acids. V gave up 3 bases and J gave up 1 base; unmatched junction bases: 4. Stated time point: persistent/refractory GD, antithyroid drugs over 5 years with positive TRAb. Extracted RNA from PBMCs served as the source of the TCR library. The input for sequencing was peripheral blood mononuclear cells (PBMCs), taken when the disease was refractory, from a patient treated with antithyroid drugs. The J gene is TRBJ1-1, the V gene TRBV19; 8 bases are a match to TRBD1. The TCR sequence derives from a female donor with Graves disease. DNA for the CDR3: TGTGCCAGTAGTATCTCAGGGGGCAGGAACACTGAAGCTTTCTTT. This codes for CASSISGGRNTEAFF.